This T cell receptor (beta chain) comes out of a study of CD8 T cells in Susac syndrome. Random hexamers were used to reverse transcribe the RNA input (about 0.5 to 1 ug). MiXCR, run by TCRdb on the immunoSEQ multiplex PCR reads, gives a single entry per CDR3 protein. Among 170,000 or so distinct CDR3 sequences listed, roughly 95% were seen once. The CDR3 is made up of 12 amino acids. Trimming pared 5 bases from V and 6 bases from J, leaving 9 bases between. Germline loops: CDR1 SGHRS, CDR2 YFSETQ. The chain employs TRBV5-1 and TRBJ2-1; maybe TRBD2 (5 bases). The sequencing input was CD4+ T cells from PBMCs. The source is a human donor with Susac syndrome. CDR3 DNA sequence: TGCGCCAGCAGAGAGGGAATCAATGAGCAGTTCTTC. It translates to CASREGINEQFF.